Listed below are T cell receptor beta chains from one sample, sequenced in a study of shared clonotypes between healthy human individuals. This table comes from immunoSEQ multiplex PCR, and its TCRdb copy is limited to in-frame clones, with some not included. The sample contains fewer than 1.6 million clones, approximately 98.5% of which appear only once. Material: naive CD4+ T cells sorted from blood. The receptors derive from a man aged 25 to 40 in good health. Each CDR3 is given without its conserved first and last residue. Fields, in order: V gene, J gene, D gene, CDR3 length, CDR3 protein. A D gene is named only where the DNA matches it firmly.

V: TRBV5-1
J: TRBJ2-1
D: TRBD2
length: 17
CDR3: ASSLARASGDSSYNEQF

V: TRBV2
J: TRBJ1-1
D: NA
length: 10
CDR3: ASSTGRFNAF

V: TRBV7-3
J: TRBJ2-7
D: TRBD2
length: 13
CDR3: ASSPLAGETYEQY

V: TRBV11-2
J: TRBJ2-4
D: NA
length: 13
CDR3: ASSTYRRAKNIQY

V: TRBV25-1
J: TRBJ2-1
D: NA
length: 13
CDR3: ASSDRQTVYNEQF

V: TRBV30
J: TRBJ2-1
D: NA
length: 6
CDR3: ASNEQF

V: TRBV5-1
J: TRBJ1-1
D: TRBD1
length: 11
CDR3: ASNRDRGTEAF

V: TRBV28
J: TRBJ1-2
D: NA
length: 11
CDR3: ASSSLGGQGYT

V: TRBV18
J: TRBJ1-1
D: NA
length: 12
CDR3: ASSPNQGNTEAF

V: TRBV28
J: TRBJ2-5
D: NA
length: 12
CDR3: ASSFLASQETQY

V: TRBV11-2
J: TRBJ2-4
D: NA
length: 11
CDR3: ASSGQGGNIQY

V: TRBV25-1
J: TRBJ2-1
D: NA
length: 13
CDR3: ASSSRLVSGNEQF

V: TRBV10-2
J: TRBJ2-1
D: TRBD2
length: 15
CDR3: ASSERLAGPPYNEQF

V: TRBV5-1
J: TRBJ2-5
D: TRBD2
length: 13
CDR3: ASSPGLAYQETQY

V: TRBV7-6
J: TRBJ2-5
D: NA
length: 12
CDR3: ASSLVWGQETQY

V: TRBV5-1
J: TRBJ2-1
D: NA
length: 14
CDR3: ASSLQTWGKNNEQF

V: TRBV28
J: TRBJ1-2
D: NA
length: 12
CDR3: ASSLFSDRNGYT

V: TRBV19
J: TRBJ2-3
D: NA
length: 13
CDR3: ASSLPRQAADTQY

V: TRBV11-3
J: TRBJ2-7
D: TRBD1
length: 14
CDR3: ASSLGGTGGTYEQY

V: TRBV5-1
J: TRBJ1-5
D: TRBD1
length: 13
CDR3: ASSLGGGAYQPQH

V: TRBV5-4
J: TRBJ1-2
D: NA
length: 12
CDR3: ASSLGRENYGYT

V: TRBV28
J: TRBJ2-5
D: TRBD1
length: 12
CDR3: ASSLGTGWETQY

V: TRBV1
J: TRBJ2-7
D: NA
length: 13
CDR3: TSSHRPSGTYEQY

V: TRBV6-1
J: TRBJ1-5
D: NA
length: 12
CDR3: ALSNSVSNQPQH

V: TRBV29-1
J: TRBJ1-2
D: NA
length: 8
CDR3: SVDSYGYT

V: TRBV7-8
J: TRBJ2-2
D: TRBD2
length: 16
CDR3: ASSSQPKVAGVHGELF

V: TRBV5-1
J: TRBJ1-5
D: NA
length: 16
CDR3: ASSLGNLWRVSNQPQH

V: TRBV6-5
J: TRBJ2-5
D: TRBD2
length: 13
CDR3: ASSSRRGGAETQY

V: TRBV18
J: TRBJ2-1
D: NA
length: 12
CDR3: ASSPPSGYNEQF

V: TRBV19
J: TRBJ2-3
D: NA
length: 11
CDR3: ASRFQATDTQY

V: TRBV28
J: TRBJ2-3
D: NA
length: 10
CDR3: ASSLLTDTQY

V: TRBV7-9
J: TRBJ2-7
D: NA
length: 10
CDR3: ASSFSGNEQY

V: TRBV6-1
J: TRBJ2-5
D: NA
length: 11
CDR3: ASSGHTRDTQY

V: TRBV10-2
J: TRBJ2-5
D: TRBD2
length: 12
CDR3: ASRGGGRMETQY

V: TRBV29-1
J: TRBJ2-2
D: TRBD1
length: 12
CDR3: SVDRGTNTGELF

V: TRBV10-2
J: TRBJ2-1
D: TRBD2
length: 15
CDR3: ASSERLAGDPYNEQF

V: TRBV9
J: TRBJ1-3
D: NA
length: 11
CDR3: ASSVASGNTIY

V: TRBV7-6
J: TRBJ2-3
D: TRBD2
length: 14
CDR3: ASSLLPGLGTDTQY

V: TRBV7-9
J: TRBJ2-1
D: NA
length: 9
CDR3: ATSSYNEQF

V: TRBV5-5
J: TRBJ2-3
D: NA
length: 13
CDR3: ASSLEGHKTDTQY

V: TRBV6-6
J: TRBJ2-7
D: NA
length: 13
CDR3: ASRSDGAVDYEQY

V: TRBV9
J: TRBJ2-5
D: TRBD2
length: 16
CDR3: ASSVARLAGGGQETQY

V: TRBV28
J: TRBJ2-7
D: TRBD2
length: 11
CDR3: ASQTSGRVGQY

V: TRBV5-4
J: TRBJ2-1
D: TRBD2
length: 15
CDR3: ASSPPGLAGGSNEQF

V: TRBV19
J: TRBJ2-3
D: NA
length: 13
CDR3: ASSIGGGSTDTQY

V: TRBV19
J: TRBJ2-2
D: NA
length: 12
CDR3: ASRDTGTYGELF

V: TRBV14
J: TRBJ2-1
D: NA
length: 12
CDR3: ASSQDRPYNEQF

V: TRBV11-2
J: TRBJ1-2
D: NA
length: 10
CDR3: ASSLDRKGYT

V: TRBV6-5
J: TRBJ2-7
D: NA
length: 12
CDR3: ASSYQGGPYEQY

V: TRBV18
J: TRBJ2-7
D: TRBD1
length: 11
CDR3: ASSLITGDEQY